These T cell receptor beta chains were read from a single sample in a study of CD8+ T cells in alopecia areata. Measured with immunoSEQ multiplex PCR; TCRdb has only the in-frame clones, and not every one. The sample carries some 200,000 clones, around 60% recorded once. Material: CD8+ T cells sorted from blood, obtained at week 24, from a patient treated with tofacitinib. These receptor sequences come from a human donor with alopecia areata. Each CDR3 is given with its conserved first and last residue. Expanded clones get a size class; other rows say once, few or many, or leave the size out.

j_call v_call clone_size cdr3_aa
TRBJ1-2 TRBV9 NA CASSTIRFGYTF
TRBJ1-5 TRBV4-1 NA CASSQDPRNNQPQHF
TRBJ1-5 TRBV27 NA CASSLGGAGQPQHF
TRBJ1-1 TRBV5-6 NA CASSLGMDRDILNTEAFF
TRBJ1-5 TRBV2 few CASSPTVQPQHF
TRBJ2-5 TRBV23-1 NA CASSRSREAETQYF
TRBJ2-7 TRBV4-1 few CASSQVIEVSRGLSYEQYF
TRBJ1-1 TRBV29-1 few CSVPRGSTEAFF
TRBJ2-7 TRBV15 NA CATSRDTGAKYEQYF
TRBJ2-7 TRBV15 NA CATSGQGYEQYF
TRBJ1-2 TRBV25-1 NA CASSHRGFGYGYTF
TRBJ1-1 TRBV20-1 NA CSAPDYTEAFF
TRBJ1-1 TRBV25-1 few CASSDPGGGNTEAFF
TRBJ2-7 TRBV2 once CASSGRVQYF
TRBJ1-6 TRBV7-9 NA CASSLDRATLHF
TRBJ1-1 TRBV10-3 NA CAISESRGDTEAFF
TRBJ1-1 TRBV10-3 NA CAISSGNEAFF
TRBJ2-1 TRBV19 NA CASSTRGQSFNEQFF
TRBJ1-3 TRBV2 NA CASSDKVWGSGNTIYF
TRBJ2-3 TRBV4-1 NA CASSQDRGGTDTQYF
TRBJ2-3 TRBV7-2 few CASSQAISSGGADTQYF
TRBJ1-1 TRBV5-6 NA CASSRGPGNTEAFF
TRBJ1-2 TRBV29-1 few CSVEESDSTNYGYTF